The 31 T cell receptor beta chains given below trace back to one sample, sequenced in a study of cytomegalovirus exposure and HLA in healthy donors. It was with 60 Vbeta and 13 Jbeta primers that the PCR ran. The assay was immunoSEQ multiplex PCR, and TCRdb's table has in-frame clones only and misses some. Here the sample spans about 150,000 clones, over 80% being singletons. Specimen: PBMCs. The receptors derive from a woman in her late teens or twenties in good health and CMV-seronegative.

This chain joins TRBV5-8 and TRBJ2-5; 7 positions agree with TRBD1. The CDR3 loop spans 14 amino acids. Germline-derived CDR1 and CDR2 are SGHTS and YDEGEE. Trimming cost V 4 bases and J 2 bases; bases outside gene matches: 5. The CDR3 sequence: CASSRRQGQETQYF. In DNA, the CDR3 is TGTGCCAGCAGCCGTCGACAGGGTCAAGAGACCCAGTACTTC.

The chain employs TRBV6-1 and TRBJ1-5, with D unclear. The V and J ends lost 5 bases and 0 bases respectively, with 11 bases between them. Germline lookup yields CDR1 MNHNS and CDR2 SASEGT. The CDR3 contains 15 residues. The CDR3 nucleotides are TGTGCCAGCAGTAGGACTTTCAATAGCAATCAGCCCCAGCATTTT. Residues: CASSRTFNSNQPQHF.

This sequence joins TRBV21-1 and TRBJ1-5. TRBV21-1 represents a pseudogene. This CDR3 comprises 12 residues. CDR3 protein: CASNPGGQPQHF. The CDR3, as DNA: TGTGCCAGCAATCCGGGTGGTCAGCCCCAGCATTTT.

This chain links TRBV19 with TRBJ2-1; TRBD2 might be the D (6 bases). The V end lost 8 bases, the J end lost 0 bases, and 17 bases lay between the germline ends. CDR3 length: 16 amino acids. Per germline, CDR1 LNHDA and CDR2 SQIVND (reference sequence). This CDR3 is CASLRDFRLSYNEQFF. The CDR3 DNA sequence: TGTGCCAGTCTTCGGGACTTCCGCCTCTCCTACAATGAGCAGTTCTTC. Drawing the rest from reference TRBV19 and TRBJ2-1, the complete variable domain is DGGITQSPKYLFRKEGQNVTLSCEQNLNHDAMYWYRQDPGQGLRLIYYSQIVNDFQKGDIAEGYSVSREKKESFPLTVTSAQKNPTAFYLCASLRDFRLSYNEQFFGPGTRLTVL.

The rearrangement joins TRBV28 to TRBJ1-2; maybe TRBD1 (6 bases). CDR3 size: 14 residues. With 5 bases removed from V and 3 bases from J, the gap between germline ends came to 13 bases. Germline CDR1 and CDR2: MDHEN and SYDVKM. As DNA, the CDR3 is TGTGCCAGCAGTCCCTACAGGGATCACTATGGCTACACCTTC. Translation gives CASSPYRDHYGYTF.

The rearrangement joins TRBV28 to TRBJ2-3; 11 bases align to TRBD2. The germline CDR1 and CDR2 sequences are MDHEN and SYDVKM. This CDR3 contains 17 residues. V lost 6 bases and J lost 1; bases outside the gene matches: 9. CDR3 bases: TGTGCCAGCAGACGACCCCCGGGACTAGCGGGCACAGATACGCAGTATTTT. Encoded protein: CASRRPPGLAGTDTQYF.

This chain uses TRBV28 with TRBJ2-1; 8 nucleotides match TRBD2. The V gene's germline CDR1 is MDHEN and CDR2 SYDVKM. V shed 3 bases and J 6 bases; nucleotides not matched to a gene: 10. CDR3 size: 16 residues. The CDR3 DNA reads TGTGCCAGCAGTTTGATGAGCGGGGGACCCTTCAATGAGCAGTTCTTC. Its protein product is CASSLMSGGPFNEQFF.

J is TRBJ2-5 and V is TRBV18, with D tentatively TRBD2 (6 bases). This CDR3 spans 14 amino acids. V was clipped by 4 bases and J by 2 bases, with 11 bases between them. Germline CDR1 reads KGHSH; CDR2 reads LQKENI. The CDR3 DNA sequence: TGTGCCAGCTCACTTGGGCGGGGACAAGAGACCCAGTACTTC. This gives the protein CASSLGRGQETQYF.

This rearrangement joins TRBV6-5 to TRBJ2-3, with a possible D match to TRBD2 (6 bases). Germline loops: CDR1 MNHEY, CDR2 SVGAGI. The ends were cut back, 4 bases at V and 3 bases at J, with 17 bases in the middle. The CDR3 has 16 amino acids. CDR3 protein: CASSSTGTVKTDTQYF. CDR3 nucleotides: TGTGCCAGCAGTTCCACCGGGACTGTAAAAACAGATACGCAGTATTTT.

The chain recombines TRBV7-9 with TRBJ1-4; 7 bases match TRBD1. Germline CDR1 is SEHNR and CDR2 is FQNEAQ (reference sequence). Losses at the gene ends were 1 base for V and 7 bases for J; bases not matched to a gene: 15. This CDR3 is built from 18 residues. Here the CDR3 reads CASSLEGRRDRASEKLFF. The CDR3 bases are TGTGCCAGCAGCTTAGAGGGGAGACGAGACAGGGCGTCTGAAAAACTGTTTTTT.

This chain uses TRBV28 with TRBJ2-7, with D unresolved. Germline-derived CDR1 and CDR2 are MDHEN and SYDVKM. Trimming removed 5 bases from V and 9 bases from J, with 8 bases in between. CDR3 length: 10 residues. CDR3 bases: TGTGCCAGCAGTAATCGGTGGCAGTACTTC. Residues: CASSNRWQYF.

The rearrangement uses TRBV5-5 and TRBJ1-2, with D tentatively TRBD1 (6 bases). V gave up 4 bases and J gave up 4 bases, with 17 bases separating them. The CDR3 extends over 15 amino acids. Germline V gene sequence: CDR1 SGHKS, CDR2 YYEKEE (reference sequence). Written as DNA, the CDR3 is TGTGCCAGCAGCCGAGGGGGGGGTTCGTCCTATGGCTACACCTTC. Its translation: CASSRGGGSSYGYTF. Full variable domain (remainder filled in from reference TRBV5-5 and TRBJ1-2): DAGVTQSPTHLIKTRGQQVTLRCSPISGHKSVSWYQQVLGQGPQFIFQYYEKEERGRGNFPDRFSARQFPNYSSELNVNALLLGDSALYLCASSRGGGSSYGYTFGSGTRLTVV.

A remark on this clone: Sequence at one end of the junction differs from germline and may be a read error. The chain carries TRBV6-5 and TRBJ2-7; 8 bases fit TRBD1. The CDR3 has 12 residues. The germline V gene has CDR1 MNHEY and CDR2 SVGAGI. The CDR3 loop reads CASSSRTGYLHF. DNA for the CDR3: TGTGCCAGCAGTTCTCGGACAGGGTACTTACACTTC.

The rearrangement uses TRBV2 and TRBJ1-5; possibly TRBD1 for D (6 bases). V dropped 6 bases and J dropped 4 bases, with 13 bases sitting between them. CDR3 length equals 14 residues. Germline-derived CDR1 and CDR2 are SNHLY and FYNNEI. This CDR3 is CASSRQARNQPQHF. CDR3 nucleotide sequence: TGTGCCAGCAGCCGACAGGCTAGAAATCAGCCCCAGCATTTT.

The chain couples TRBV7-9 to TRBJ2-7; the D is unclear. Trimming removed 5 bases from V and 4 bases from J, with 12 bases in between. The germline CDR1 and CDR2 sequences are SEHNR and FQNEAQ (reference sequence). This CDR3 has 13 amino acids. Here the CDR3 DNA reads TGTGCCAGCAGCCCCGTATGGGCGTACGAGCAGTACTTC. This gives the protein CASSPVWAYEQYF.

The chain employs TRBV28 and TRBJ2-7, with TRBD1 identical over 9 bases. Germline-derived CDR1 and CDR2 are MDHEN and SYDVKM. With 5 bases clipped from V and 3 bases from J, the junction kept 2 bases outside the gene matches. CDR3 length equals 13 residues. CDR3 residues: CASSRTGDYEQYF. The CDR3 nucleotides are TGTGCCAGCAGTCGGACAGGGGACTACGAGCAGTACTTC. Looking up the rest from reference TRBV28 and TRBJ2-7 gives the full variable domain: DVKVTQSSRYLVKRTGEKVFLECVQDMDHENMFWYRQDPGLGLRLIYFSYDVKMKEKGDIPEGYSVSREKKERFSLILESASTNQTSMYLCASSRTGDYEQYFGPGTRLTVT.

This clone was seen just once. The chain joins TRBV5-4 to TRBJ2-3; 10 positions agree with TRBD2. The CDR3 contains 16 residues. V shed 0 bases and J 7 bases; nucleotides not matched to a gene: 8. Germline loops: CDR1 SGHNT, CDR2 YYREEE (reference sequence). Written as DNA, the CDR3 is TGTGCCAGCAGCTTGGCCAGCGGGGGGGCCCCCTATACGCAGTATTTT. Its protein product is CASSLASGGAPYTQYF.

For this clone: The junction differs from germline at one of its ends, possibly a read error. The chain combines TRBV30 with TRBJ2-2; the match to TRBD2 covers 8 bases. Per the germline V gene, CDR1 is GTSNPN and CDR2 is SVGIG (reference sequence). The CDR3 covers 15 residues. This chain's CDR3 is CAWGIGGADTGELFF. The CDR3 nucleotides are TGTGCCTGGGGGATCGGGGGGGCCGACACCGGGGAGTTGTTTTTT.

The chain has TRBV18 and TRBJ2-1; 9 bases are a match to TRBD2. The CDR3 loop spans 16 amino acids. The V gene end was trimmed by 4 bases and the J gene end by 8 bases; junction bases not matched to a gene: 12. CDR1 is KGHSH and CDR2 is LQKENI in the germline V gene. The CDR3 DNA sequence: TGTGCCAGCTCACGCCGAGCGGCGGGGGGGATGGATGAGCAGTTCTTC. This translates into CASSRRAAGGMDEQFF.

This chain uses TRBV5-6 with TRBJ1-4; D ambiguous. CDR3 length: 15 residues. Germline V gene data show CDR1 as SGHDT and CDR2 as YYEEEE. Trimming removed 4 bases from V and 2 bases from J, with 12 bases in between. The CDR3 region has the DNA TGTGCCAGCAGCCGAACGGGGAGGACTAATGAAAAACTGTTTTTT. Its protein product is CASSRTGRTNEKLFF.

This clone was seen once. The CDR3 reads CASSSSGGYEQYF. In DNA, the CDR3 is TGTGCCAGCAGTTCATCCGGCGGCTACGAGCAGTACTTC. The genes are TRBV27 and TRBJ2-7, with D unclear. Per germline, CDR1 MNHEY and CDR2 SMNVEV (reference sequence). V was clipped by 4 bases and J by 3 bases, with 10 bases between them. The CDR3 has 13 residues.

V is TRBV19 and J is TRBJ2-7, with a tentative D call TRBD1 (5 bases). The ends were cut back, 2 bases at V and 5 bases at J, with 13 bases in the middle. In germline, CDR1 is LNHDA, CDR2 SQIVND (reference sequence). There are 14 residues in the CDR3. The CDR3: CASSIQGWWDEQYF. The DNA of the CDR3 is TGTGCCAGTAGTATACAGGGTTGGTGGGACGAGCAGTACTTC.

This clone was seen a handful of times. The chain recombines TRBV29-1 with TRBJ1-2, with D possibly TRBD1 on 5 matching bases. The CDR3 is made up of 13 amino acids. Germline CDR1 is SQVTM and CDR2 is ANQGSEA. The V and J ends lost 4 bases and 8 bases respectively, with 17 bases between them. The CDR3 bases are TGCAGCGTTGTAATAAGGGGTTCGAAGGGCTACACCTTC. Encoded protein: CSVVIRGSKGYTF.

The chain is built from TRBV6-6 and TRBJ1-1; 10 bases map to TRBD1. J was trimmed by 5 bases and V by 7 bases; bases with no gene match: 4. Per germline, CDR1 MNHNY and CDR2 SVGAGI (reference sequence). This CDR3 has 13 residues. The CDR3 loop reads CASTGQGVTEAFF. CDR3 bases: TGTGCCAGCACAGGACAGGGGGTAACTGAAGCTTTCTTT.

This clone was counted once. This rearrangement joins TRBV2 to TRBJ2-5, with unresolved D. Germline-derived CDR1 and CDR2 are SNHLY and FYNNEI. V was trimmed by 10 bases and J by 2 bases, leaving 17 bases between them. This CDR3 spans 14 amino acids. DNA for the CDR3: TGTGCCACCAACAAAAGACATCTACAAGAGACCCAGTACTTC. It encodes CATNKRHLQETQYF. The whole variable domain, remainder taken from reference TRBV2 and TRBJ2-5, is EPEVTQTPSHQVTQMGQEVILRCVPISNHLYFYWYRQILGQKVEFLVSFYNNEISEKSEIFDDQFSVERPDGSNFTLKIRSTKLEDSAMYFCATNKRHLQETQYFGPGTRLLVL.

This clone was observed a few times. The V gene is TRBV7-2, the J gene TRBJ2-3; 14 bases align to TRBD2. In germline, CDR1 is SGHTA, CDR2 FQGNSA. This CDR3 comprises 19 residues. Unmatched junction bases numbered 12, after V lost 3 bases and J lost 4 bases. The CDR3 nucleotides are TGTGCCAGCAGCTTCGGACTAGCGGGGGGACTTATTTATTCAGATACGCAGTATTTT. Encoded protein: CASSFGLAGGLIYSDTQYF. Based on the CDR3 plus reference TRBV7-2 and TRBJ2-3, the full variable domain is GAGVSQSPSNKVTEKGKDVELRCDPISGHTALYWYRQSLGQGLEFLIYFQGNSAPDKSGLPSDRFSAERTGGSVSTLTIQRTQQEDSAVYLCASSFGLAGGLIYSDTQYFGPGTRLTVL.

The rearrangement joins TRBV2 to TRBJ2-6; TRBD1 aligns across 11 bases. V dropped 6 bases and J dropped 1; count of bases not matched to a gene: 11. This CDR3 has 19 residues. The germline CDR1 and CDR2 sequences are SNHLY and FYNNEI. CDR3 coding DNA: TGTGCCAGCAGGGTGATGCCGGGACAGGGGGTATCTGGGGCCAACGTCCTGACTTTC. Protein: CASRVMPGQGVSGANVLTF.

The gene calls are TRBV19 and TRBJ2-3, with 13 positions matching TRBD2. This CDR3 is built from 18 residues. Germline V gene sequence: CDR1 LNHDA, CDR2 SQIVND (reference sequence). V shed 3 bases, J shed 2 bases, and the junction held 8 bases outside the gene matches. This chain's CDR3 is CASSMGRLAGGDTDTQYF. CDR3 DNA sequence: TGTGCCAGTAGTATGGGGAGACTAGCGGGGGGCGACACAGATACGCAGTATTTT.

CDR3 loop: CAWKPTDRGQRTQYF. CDR3 DNA: TGTGCCTGGAAACCGACGGACAGGGGGCAGAGGACCCAGTACTTC. The chain is built from TRBV30 and TRBJ2-5; 11 bases line up with TRBD1. Per germline, CDR1 GTSNPN and CDR2 SVGIG (reference sequence). Trimming at V came to 4 bases and at J to 7 bases, leaving 11 bases not matched to a gene. CDR3 length equals 15 residues.

The V and J genes are TRBV19 and TRBJ1-2; D uncertain. Looked up from germline, CDR1 is LNHDA and CDR2 is SQIVND (reference sequence). With 5 bases removed from V and 0 bases from J, the gap between germline ends came to 13 bases. The CDR3 consists of 15 residues. CDR3 sequence (DNA): TGTGCCAGTAGTTCCTACAGAGCTTCTAACTATGGCTACACCTTC. Protein: CASSSYRASNYGYTF.

The V gene is TRBV5-1, the J gene TRBJ1-1; D ambiguous. CDR1 is SGHRS and CDR2 is YFSETQ in the germline V gene. Trimming took 1 base from V and 7 from J, leaving 8 bases between them. The CDR3 is 12 residues long. The CDR3 region is CASSLPGIEAFF. The CDR3 DNA reads as TGCGCCAGCAGCTTGCCAGGCATTGAAGCTTTCTTT.